This TCR beta chain came from a study of T-cell memory formation after mild COVID-19. Study-level points and caveats: The study found contracting CD4+ clones mainly in CM and EM and contracting CD8+ clones in EMRA.

The CDR3 covers 14 residues. The V gene's germline CDR1 is LNHNV and CDR2 YYDKDF (reference sequence). The V gene lost 1 base and the J gene lost 7 bases, with 13 bases spanning the gap. This clonotype was observed a handful of times. Its target is unknown. TCRdb itself ran the 5' RACE reads through MiXCR, one entry per CDR3 protein. The data contain some 290,000 distinct CDR3 sequences, about 16% of them seen just once; the ten biggest clones take up approximately 23%. This TCR derives from a young man who had mild COVID-19 (a few samples of this study predate the infection). Cell type and time point are not known. The J gene is TRBJ2-5, the V gene TRBV15; D remains ambiguous. The sample consisted of PBMCs or a T cell subset sorted from them (not recorded which). The CDR3 protein is CATSRASVVMTQYF. The CDR3 nucleotides are TGTGCCACCAGCAGAGCCAGCGTGGTGATGACCCAGTACTTC.